A single sample gave rise to the 19 T cell receptor beta chains below, sequenced in a study of Tregs in tolerant kidney transplant recipients (dated by TCRdb to the late 2010s). This specimen's time point label, interpreted: blood sample drawn before combined kidney and bone marrow transplant. The library relied on the immunoSEQ multiplex PCR assay. TCRdb provides this immuneACCESS table in a form limited to in-frame rearrangements. Some clones are lacking; in checked studies, under half of them reflect an unresolved V gene, and why the rest are absent is not known. This specimen's table enumerates under 35,000 clones. Of the sample, approximately 15% falls within the top ten clones. The sample in question was CD8+ T cells from blood, obtained before the transplant. The receptors were gathered from a human donor who received a combined kidney and bone marrow transplant.

In the case of this clone: The sequence runs out 3 residues before the end of the CDR3; the remainder is reconstructed from the germline J gene. The chain combines TRBV2 with TRBJ2-5; D possibly uses TRBD1 or TRBD2 (5 bases each). Germline CDR1 is SNHLY and CDR2 is FYNNEI. V was clipped by 9 bases and J by 2 bases, with 10 bases between them. The CDR3 extends over 12 amino acids. Here the CDR3 reads CARGEPQETQYF. Partial CDR3 DNA: TGTGCCAGAGGGGAGCCTCAAGAGACC.

Regarding this clone: The sequenced fragment ends 3 residues before the CDR3 boundary, so the rest is inferred from the germline J gene. This chain links TRBV7-2 with TRBJ2-7; a weak D match, TRBD1 (5 bases). This CDR3 has 15 amino acids. CDR1 is SGHTA, CDR2 FQGNSA, per germline. The germline V and J ends were trimmed by 4 bases and 2 bases, with 15 bases remaining between them. The CDR3 reads CASSSALQEPYEQYF. The CDR3 DNA, read in part, is TGTGCCAGCAGCTCTGCCCTACAGGAACCCTACGAG.

Turning to this clone: The read ends 3 residues before the CDR3 terminus; that terminus is restored from the germline J gene. The rearrangement uses TRBV7-9 and TRBJ2-7, with D maybe TRBD1 (6 bases). Germline loops: CDR1 SEHNR, CDR2 FQNEAQ (reference sequence). Deletions cut 3 bases from V and 6 bases from J, with 15 bases between. The CDR3 is 14 residues long. Incomplete CDR3 DNA: TGTGCCAGCAGCTTTTCATCTACAGGGTTCGAG. Amino acid sequence: CASSFSSTGFE. The complete CDR3 sequence is CASSFSSTGFEQYF.

To note about this clone: The sequenced fragment ends 3 residues before the CDR3 boundary, so the rest is inferred from the germline J gene. The chain has TRBV20-1 and TRBJ2-7; weak D call: TRBD1 (6 bases). The CDR3 loop spans 15 amino acids. Germline CDR1 is DFQATT and CDR2 is SNEGSKA (reference sequence). V was cut by 6 bases and J by 3 bases, with 21 bases left in between. This CDR3 reads CSAHDSWDTLYEQYF. CDR3 DNA (partial): TGCAGTGCACATGATTCCTGGGACACCCTCTACGAG.

A note on this clone: The CDR3 end lies 3 residues beyond the end of the read and is filled in from the germline J gene. The chain links TRBV7-9 to TRBJ2-5; TRBD1 agrees at 10 bases. Trimming cost V 6 bases and J 2 bases; bases outside gene matches: 3. CDR3 length equals 14 residues. Germline CDR1 and CDR2: SEHNR and FQNEAQ (reference sequence). CDR3 residues: CASSWTGGQETQYF. The CDR3 DNA, read in part, is TGTGCCAGCAGTTGGACAGGGGGTCAAGAGACC.

Details on this clone: The sequenced fragment ends 3 residues before the CDR3 boundary, so the rest is inferred from the germline J gene. V usage is TRBV5-6 and J usage is TRBJ1-5; D gene uncertain. Germline V CDR1 and CDR2: SGHDT, YYEEEE. Trimming shortened V by 2 bases and J by 7 bases, and 16 bases separated the two germline ends. The CDR3 runs 15 residues. The DNA read from the CDR3 is TGTGCCAGCAGCTTTAGGGCAGGCACTGGACAGCCC. Amino acid sequence: CASSFRAGTGQP. The whole CDR3 sequence reads CASSFRAGTGQPQHF.

Turning to this clone: The CDR3 goes on 3 residues after the read ends, and that part is filled in from the germline J gene. The rearrangement links TRBV19 to TRBJ2-2; 7 bases fit TRBD1. V dropped 8 bases and J dropped 6; count of bases not matched to a gene: 3. The CDR3 is made up of 12 amino acids. The germline V gene has CDR1 LNHDA and CDR2 SQIVND (reference sequence). The chain's CDR3 is CASQTGSGELFF. The DNA read from the CDR3 is TGTGCCAGTCAGACAGGGTCCGGGGAG.

Points on this clone: The DNA ends 3 residues before the CDR3 does, and the rest of the CDR3 is filled in from the germline J gene. The gene calls are TRBV7-2 and TRBJ2-1; 9 bases align to TRBD2. Looked up from germline, CDR1 is SGHTA and CDR2 is FQGNSA. The CDR3 length is 14 residues. V lost 6 bases, J lost 4 bases, and 4 bases stayed unmatched. CDR3 sequence: CASRAAGGYNEQFF. The CDR3 DNA, read in part, is TGTGCCAGCAGAGCCGCGGGGGGGTACAATGAG.

A word on this clone: The read finishes 3 residues shy of the CDR3 end, and the germline J gene is used to complete it. The V call is TRBV20-1, the J call TRBJ2-3, with TRBD2 matching over 9 bases. V trimming: 6 bases; J trimming: 2 bases; junction bases outside the gene matches: 12. The germline CDR1 and CDR2 sequences are DFQATT and SNEGSKA (reference sequence). The CDR3 has 16 amino acids. The CDR3 bases that were read are TGCAGTGCGGATCGACTAGCGGAAACTTCCACAGATACG. This translates into CSADRLAETSTDT. The whole CDR3 region reads CSADRLAETSTDTQYF.

As for this clone: The read ends 3 residues early relative to the CDR3; the germline J gene fills the gap. The chain is built from TRBV16 and TRBJ2-7, with D perhaps TRBD2 (5 bases). The germline V gene encodes CDR1 KGHSY and CDR2 FQNENV. V dropped 4 bases and J dropped 1 base, with 17 bases sitting between them. The CDR3 has 16 amino acids. Partial CDR3 DNA: TGTGCCAGCAGCCCAGGTGGAGCGGCACGTTCCTACGAG. Its protein product is CASSPGGAARSYE. The entire CDR3 reads CASSPGGAARSYEQYF.

The sequenced part of the CDR3 DNA is TGTGCCATCAGTGAGCTCGAGCGGGAGCTAAATGAG. It is translated as CAISELERELNE. The whole CDR3 protein reads CAISELERELNEQFF. The V call is TRBV10-3, the J call TRBJ2-1; TRBD2 agrees at 8 bases. Sequencing ends 3 residues short of the CDR3 end; the germline J gene provides the rest. Germline CDR1 and CDR2: ENHRY and SYGVKD. CDR3 length equals 15 residues. V shed 2 bases, J shed 7 bases, and the junction held 7 bases outside the gene matches.

The CDR3 loop is CASSLTRQGAYNEQFF. CDR3 DNA, as far as it was read: TGTGCCAGCAGCCTTACCAGACAGGGGGCCTACAATGAG. The chain carries TRBV7-6 and TRBJ2-1; 9 nucleotides line up with TRBD1. From the germline J gene comes the end of the CDR3, since the read stops 3 residues before it. The CDR3 sequence is 16 residues long. V dropped 5 bases and J dropped 2; count of bases not matched to a gene: 7. The germline gives CDR1 SGHVS, CDR2 FNYEAQ.

Comments on this clone: The DNA ends 3 residues before the CDR3 does, and the rest of the CDR3 is filled in from the germline J gene. The chain combines TRBV2 with TRBJ2-3; D perhaps matches TRBD2 (6 bases). The germline V gene has CDR1 SNHLY and CDR2 FYNNEI. Trimming removed 8 bases from V and 4 bases from J, with 16 bases in between. The CDR3 length is 14 residues. This CDR3 reads CASAGLSSPDTQYF. CDR3 bases read: TGTGCCAGCGCGGGACTCAGCAGCCCAGATACG.

Comment on this clone: The sequence runs out 3 residues before the end of the CDR3; the remainder is reconstructed from the germline J gene. V is TRBV10-2 and J is TRBJ2-1; 10 nucleotides agree with TRBD2. The germline V gene encodes CDR1 WSHSY and CDR2 SAAADI. CDR3 length: 14 amino acids. The V segment lost 2 bases and the J segment 6 bases; nucleotides outside the gene matches: 1. The covered CDR3 bases are TGCGCCAGCAGTGAGGGACTAGCGGCCAATGAG. Its protein product is CASSEGLAANE. The whole CDR3 protein is CASSEGLAANEQFF.

CDR3 bases read: TGCAGTGCTAGAAGCTTCCTCGACAGGGGGCTTTATAATTCACCC. Residues: CSARSFLDRGLYNSP. The whole CDR3 reads CSARSFLDRGLYNSPLHF. V gene TRBV20-1 combines with J gene TRBJ1-6, with 10 bases identical to TRBD1. The CDR3 is cut off 3 residues early in the read; its end comes from the germline J gene. The CDR3 spans 18 residues. V lost 2 bases, J lost 4 bases, and 11 bases stayed unmatched. Germline V gives CDR1 DFQATT, CDR2 SNEGSKA (reference sequence).

To note about this clone: The sequence runs out 3 residues before the end of the CDR3; the remainder is reconstructed from the germline J gene. V gene TRBV7-9 combines with J gene TRBJ1-1; D remains ambiguous. Germline CDR1 SEHNR, CDR2 FQNEAQ (reference sequence). This CDR3 region has 15 residues. Trimming left V 3 bases short and J 1 base short, with 12 bases between. CDR3 bases read: TGTGCCAGCAGCTTGCCAGAGGCAGGGAACACTGAA. Amino acids: CASSLPEAGNTE. The CDR3 in its entirety is CASSLPEAGNTEAFF. Full variable domain (remainder filled in from reference TRBV7-9 and TRBJ1-1): DTGVSQNPRHKITKRGQNVTFRCDPISEHNRLYWYRQTLGQGPEFLTYFQNEAQLEKSRLLSDRFSAERPKGSFSTLEIQRTEQGDSAMYLCASSLPEAGNTEAFFGQGTRLTVV.

A word on this clone: With the read ending 3 residues before the CDR3 end, the germline J gene is used to fill in that end. The rearrangement joins TRBV13 to TRBJ1-6; possible D gene TRBD1, 5 bases. V lost 0 bases and J lost 12, with 12 bases in between. Germline CDR1 is PRHDT and CDR2 is FYEKMQ (reference sequence). The CDR3 length is 14 residues. The CDR3 here is CASSLGTDLGPLHF. CDR3 bases read: TGTGCCAGCAGCTTAGGGACAGACCTTGGACCC.

Details on this clone: Coverage ceases 3 residues before the CDR3 finishes, and the germline J gene fills in the end. V is TRBV19 and J is TRBJ1-1, with D tentatively TRBD1 (6 bases). V shed 5 bases and J shed 0 bases, with 10 bases lying between them. CDR3 size: 14 residues. Per germline, CDR1 LNHDA and CDR2 SQIVND (reference sequence). The part of the CDR3 DNA that was read is TGTGCCAGTAGTCCCGGACAGATGAACACTGAA. It is translated as CASSPGQMNTE. The CDR3, in full, reads CASSPGQMNTEAFF.

For this clone: The read terminates 3 residues before the CDR3 end, so the remaining end is supplied by the germline J gene. The chain uses TRBV5-1 and TRBJ2-7, with 7 nucleotides matching TRBD1. V lost 3 bases, J lost 2 bases, and 5 bases stayed unmatched. The CDR3 runs 14 residues. CDR1 is SGHRS, CDR2 YFSETQ, per germline. The CDR3 spells CASSSGTATYEQYF. The part of the CDR3 DNA that was read is TGCGCCAGCAGCTCCGGGACAGCAACCTACGAG.